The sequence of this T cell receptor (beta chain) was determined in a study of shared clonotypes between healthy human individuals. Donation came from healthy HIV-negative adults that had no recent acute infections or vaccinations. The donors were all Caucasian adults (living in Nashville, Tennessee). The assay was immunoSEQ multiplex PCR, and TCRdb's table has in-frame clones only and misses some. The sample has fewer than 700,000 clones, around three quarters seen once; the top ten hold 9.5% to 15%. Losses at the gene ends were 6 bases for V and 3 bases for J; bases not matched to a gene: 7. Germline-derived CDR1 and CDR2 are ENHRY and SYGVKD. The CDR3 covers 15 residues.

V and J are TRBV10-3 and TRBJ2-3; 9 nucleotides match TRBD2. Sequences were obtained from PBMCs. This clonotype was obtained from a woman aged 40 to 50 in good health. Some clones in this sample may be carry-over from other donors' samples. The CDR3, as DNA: TGTGCCATCAGGCGCGGGGGGGGCGGGACAGATACGCAGTATTTT. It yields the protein CAIRRGGGGTDTQYF.